A selection of T cell receptor beta chains follows, all from one sample in a study of cytomegalovirus exposure and HLA in healthy donors. This table comes from immunoSEQ multiplex PCR, and its TCRdb copy is limited to in-frame clones, with some not included. The sample has 330,000 or so clones, roughly 85% seen once. Sequences were obtained from PBMCs. Receptors originate from a woman under 30 in good health and CMV-seronegative. The CDR3 runs from the conserved cysteine through the conserved F or W. A D gene is named only where the DNA matches it firmly. Some rows have no size entry. The others give once, few or many, or a class for an expanded clone.

NA	14	TRBV6-5	TRBJ2-7	TRBD1	TGTGCCAGCAGTAAAGACAGGGGCCTCCTGGAGCAGTACTTC	CASSKDRGLLEQYF
few	13	TRBV6-6	TRBJ1-2	NA	TGTGCCAGCAGTCCAGGATTCCTCTATGGCTACACCTTC	CASSPGFLYGYTF
NA	17	TRBV9	TRBJ2-1	TRBD2	TGTGCCAGCAGCGTTGGGTTGGCGAGCGGGGGGAACAATGAGCAGTTCTTC	CASSVGLASGGNNEQFF
NA	13	TRBV7-9	TRBJ1-1	NA	TGTGCCAGCACCCCGGTGGGACAAACTGAAGCTTTCTTT	CASTPVGQTEAFF
NA	15	TRBV2	TRBJ2-2	NA	TGTGCCAGCTGCGTCGGTGTCCCGAACACCGGGGAGCTGTTTTTT	CASCVGVPNTGELFF
NA	16	TRBV9	TRBJ2-1	TRBD2	TGTGCCAGCAGCGTAGCGGGGACTAGCGGGATCGGTGAGCAGTTCTTC	CASSVAGTSGIGEQFF
NA	16	TRBV5-5	TRBJ2-3	TRBD2	TGTGCCAGCAGCTTGCTAACGGGAGGTCCGGCAGATACGCAGTATTTT	CASSLLTGGPADTQYF
NA	13	TRBV9	TRBJ2-5	NA	TGTGCCAGCAGCCCTGACCAGCGGGAGACCCAGTACTTC	CASSPDQRETQYF
once	14	TRBV29-1	TRBJ2-7	TRBD1	TGCAGCGTTGAACCCGGGACAGGGGGCGACGAGCAGTACTTC	CSVEPGTGGDEQYF
once	17	TRBV2	TRBJ2-5	TRBD2	TGTGCCAGCAGTCTCGGACTAGCGGGAGGGTCTTTTGAGACCCAGTACTTC	CASSLGLAGGSFETQYF
NA	16	TRBV5-4	TRBJ2-7	TRBD2	TGTGCCAGCAGCTTGGGTTGGCCAGCGGGGGACTACGAGCAGTACTTC	CASSLGWPAGDYEQYF
NA	14	TRBV27	TRBJ1-4	NA	TGTGCCAGCACCCCCGGGATCGGTAATGAAAAACTGTTTTTT	CASTPGIGNEKLFF
NA	15	TRBV6-5	TRBJ2-7	NA	TGTGCCAGCAGTCTAGCCTCTTTCGGGACCTACGAGCAGTACTTC	CASSLASFGTYEQYF
NA	13	TRBV5-1	TRBJ2-7	TRBD1	TGCGCCAGCAGCTGGACAGGGGGGGCCGAGCAGTACTTC	CASSWTGGAEQYF
NA	16	TRBV28	TRBJ2-1	NA	TGTGCCAGCAGTGGTGACGACTCAAGCTCCTACAATGAGCAGTTCTTC	CASSGDDSSSYNEQFF
NA	15	TRBV19	TRBJ2-1	TRBD2	TGTGCCAGCGGGAAACTAGCGGGAGGGCTCAATGAGCAGTTCTTC	CASGKLAGGLNEQFF
NA	14	TRBV2	TRBJ1-2	NA	TGTGCCAGCAGTGACAGGGGAAGAGACTATGGCTACACCTTC	CASSDRGRDYGYTF
NA	16	TRBV19	TRBJ2-5	TRBD2	TGTGCCAGTAGTCCAGGGACTAGCGGGAGTCTGAAGACCCAGTACTTC	CASSPGTSGSLKTQYF
few	15	TRBV10-2	TRBJ2-7	TRBD2	TGCGCCAGCAGTGAGATAGCGGGGGGCAATCGCGAGCAGTACTTC	CASSEIAGGNREQYF
NA	15	TRBV25-1	TRBJ2-1	NA	TGTGCCAGCAGTGACGTGACTAGACTCCCTGATGAGCAGTTCTTC	CASSDVTRLPDEQFF
NA	13	TRBV28	TRBJ2-7	TRBD1	TGTGCCAGCAGGCATCCACAGGGGGGCGAGCAGTACTTC	CASRHPQGGEQYF
NA	14	TRBV27	TRBJ1-2	TRBD1	TGTGCCAGCAGTATCACAGGGGTAGGCTATGGCTACACCTTC	CASSITGVGYGYTF
NA	18	TRBV9	TRBJ2-1	TRBD1	TGTGCCAGCAGCGTAGAAGGTGGGACAGGACCCATATACAATGAGCAGTTCTTC	CASSVEGGTGPIYNEQFF
NA	17	TRBV25-1	TRBJ2-1	NA	TGTGCCAGCAGTGAATATACCGGGGTGCGGTCTTGGGGTGAGCAGTTCTTC	CASSEYTGVRSWGEQFF
NA	14	TRBV9	TRBJ1-1	TRBD1	TGTGCCAGCAGCGCCCGGGACAGAAACACTGAAGCTTTCTTT	CASSARDRNTEAFF
NA	15	TRBV6-1	TRBJ2-2	NA	TGTGCCATCACGAACCAGGCCTCGAACACCGGGGAGCTGTTTTTT	CAITNQASNTGELFF
NA	11	TRBV6-5	TRBJ1-2	TRBD1	TGTGCCAGCAGCAGGGGGAATGGCTACACCTTC	CASSRGNGYTF
NA	15	TRBV9	TRBJ1-2	NA	TGTGCCAGCAGCGACGACAGGCCAGCTAACTATGGCTACACCTTC	CASSDDRPANYGYTF
NA	17	TRBV7-9	TRBJ2-7	TRBD2	TGTGCCAGCAGCTTACCACCCCGACTAGCGGATTCCTACGAGCAGTACTTC	CASSLPPRLADSYEQYF
once	15	TRBV7-9	TRBJ2-7	NA	TGTGCCAGCAGCTTTTGGGCTGCCTACCGCTCCGAGCAGTACTTC	CASSFWAAYRSEQYF
NA	16	TRBV7-8	TRBJ2-2	TRBD1	TGTGCCAGCAGACGCGCCGGGACAGGTTACACCGGGGAGCTGTTTTTT	CASRRAGTGYTGELFF
few	12	TRBV29-1	TRBJ1-2	TRBD1	TGCAGCGTTGACCCGGGACAGCCTGGCTACACCTTC	CSVDPGQPGYTF
NA	16	TRBV9	TRBJ1-1	NA	TGTGCCAGCAGCGATCCTTTGGCAGGGGTGAACACTGAAGCTTTCTTT	CASSDPLAGVNTEAFF
NA	13	TRBV28	TRBJ2-5	NA	TGTGCCAGCAGTTCCCCTATGTTGGAGACCCAGTACTTC	CASSSPMLETQYF
few	15	TRBV7-9	TRBJ2-7	TRBD2	TGTGCCAGCAGCGCCCGACTAGCAGAAAACTACGAGCAGTACTTC	CASSARLAENYEQYF
once	15	TRBV28	TRBJ2-7	NA	TGTGCCAGCAGTTTGGGCAGCGGAATTCCCTACGAGCAGTACTTC	CASSLGSGIPYEQYF
NA	14	TRBV5-4	TRBJ2-3	TRBD2	TGTGCCAGCTGGCCGGGACTAAACACAGATACGCAGTATTTT	CASWPGLNTDTQYF
NA	15	TRBV2	TRBJ2-3	NA	TGTGCCAGCAGTGACAGAGTAGCGGACACAGATACGCAGTATTTT	CASSDRVADTDTQYF
NA	19	TRBV29-1	TRBJ2-3	TRBD2	TGCAGCGTTGAAGAGTGGGTAATAGCTAGCGGTGCTAGCACAGATACGCAGTATTTT	CSVEEWVIASGASTDTQYF
NA	15	TRBV1	TRBJ2-7	NA	TGCACCAGCAGCCAAGCCCCGACTAGCTCCTACGAGCAGTACTTC	CTSSQAPTSSYEQYF
NA	11	TRBV29-1	TRBJ2-7	TRBD2	TGCAGCGGGGGACTAGCTTACGAGCAGTACTTC	CSGGLAYEQYF
NA	16	TRBV27	TRBJ2-3	NA	TGTGCCAGCAGTTTATCGCCAGGGACACCCTGGGATACGCAGTATTTT	CASSLSPGTPWDTQYF